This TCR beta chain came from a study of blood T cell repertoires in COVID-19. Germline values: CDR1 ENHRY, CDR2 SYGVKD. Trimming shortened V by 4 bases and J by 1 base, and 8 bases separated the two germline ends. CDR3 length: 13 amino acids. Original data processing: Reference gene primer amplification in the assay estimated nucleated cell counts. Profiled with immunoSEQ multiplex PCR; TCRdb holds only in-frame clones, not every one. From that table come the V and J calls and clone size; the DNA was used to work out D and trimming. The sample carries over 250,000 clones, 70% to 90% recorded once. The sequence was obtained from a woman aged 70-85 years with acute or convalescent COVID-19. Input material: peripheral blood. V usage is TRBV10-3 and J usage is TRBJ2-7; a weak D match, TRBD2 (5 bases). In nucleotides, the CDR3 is TGTGCCATCAGTGTAAGGAGGTCCTACGAGCAGTACTTC. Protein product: CAISVRRSYEQYF.